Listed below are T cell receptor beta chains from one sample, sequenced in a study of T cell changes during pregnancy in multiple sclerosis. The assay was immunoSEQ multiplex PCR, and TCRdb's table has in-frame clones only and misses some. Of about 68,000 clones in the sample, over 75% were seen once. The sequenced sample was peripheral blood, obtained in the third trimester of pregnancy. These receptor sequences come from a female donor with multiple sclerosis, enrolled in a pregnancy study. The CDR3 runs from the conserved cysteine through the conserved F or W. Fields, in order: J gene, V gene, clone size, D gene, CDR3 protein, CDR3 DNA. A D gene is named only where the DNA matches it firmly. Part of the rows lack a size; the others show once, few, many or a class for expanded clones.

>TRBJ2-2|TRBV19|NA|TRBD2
CASSIVAGVTGELFF
TGTGCCAGTAGTATCGTAGCGGGAGTCACCGGGGAGCTGTTTTTT
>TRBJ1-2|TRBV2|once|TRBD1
CASRDDREYGYTF
TGTGCCAGCAGGGATGACAGGGAGTATGGCTACACCTTC
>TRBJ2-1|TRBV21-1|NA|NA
CASSKEASGPSAPPDNEQFF
TGTGCCAGCAGCAAAGAGGCTAGCGGCCCTAGTGCCCCACCGGACAATGAGCAGTTCTTC
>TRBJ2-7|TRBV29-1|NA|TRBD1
CSVEEGTGYYEQYF
TGCAGCGTTGAAGAAGGGACAGGGTACTACGAGCAGTACTTC
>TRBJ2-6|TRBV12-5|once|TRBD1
CASGLVLGTVSGANVLTF
TGTGCTAGTGGTTTGGTCTTAGGGACAGTCTCTGGGGCCAACGTCCTGACTTTC
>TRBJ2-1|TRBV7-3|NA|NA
CASSSTGSSYNEQFF
TGTGCCAGCAGCTCAACAGGGAGCTCCTACAATGAGCAGTTCTTC
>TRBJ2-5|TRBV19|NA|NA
CASTENGRVQETQYF
TGTGCCAGTACCGAAAACGGGCGGGTCCAAGAGACCCAGTACTTC
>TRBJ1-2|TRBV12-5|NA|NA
CASGPAGTYGYTF
TGTGCTAGTGGTCCAGCCGGGACTTATGGCTACACCTTC
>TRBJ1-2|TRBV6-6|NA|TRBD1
CASSYHNWTGPPGYTF
TGTGCCAGCAGTTATCATAATTGGACAGGGCCACCTGGCTACACCTTC
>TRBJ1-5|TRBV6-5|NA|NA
CASSYDPGQPQHF
TGTGCCAGCAGTTACGATCCGGGGCAGCCCCAGCATTTT
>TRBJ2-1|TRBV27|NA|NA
CASSTGDSYNEQFF
TGTGCCAGCAGCACGGGGGACTCCTACAATGAGCAGTTCTTC
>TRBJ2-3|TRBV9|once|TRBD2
CASSVAGRGVVNTQYF
TGTGCCAGCAGCGTAGCTGGACGGGGGGTGGTAAATACGCAGTATTTT
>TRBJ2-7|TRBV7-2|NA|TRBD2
CASSLAGTREQYF
TGTGCCAGCAGCTTAGCCGGGACTAGGGAGCAGTACTTC
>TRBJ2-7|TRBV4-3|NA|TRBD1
CASSQDPRQGWEQYF
TGCGCCAGCAGCCAAGATCCGCGACAGGGATGGGAGCAGTACTTC
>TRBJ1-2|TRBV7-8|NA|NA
CASSLGGGRHGYTF
TGTGCCAGCAGCTTAGGGGGTGGGAGACATGGCTACACCTTC
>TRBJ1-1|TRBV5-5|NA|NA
CASSLYEVVNTEAFF
TGTGCCAGCAGCTTGTATGAGGTAGTGAACACTGAAGCTTTCTTT
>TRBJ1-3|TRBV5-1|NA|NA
CASSLTGGNTIYF
TGCGCCAGCAGCTTGACCGGTGGAAACACCATATATTTT
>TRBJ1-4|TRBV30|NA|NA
CAWSVGSSNEKLFF
TGTGCCTGGAGTGTGGGCAGTTCTAATGAAAAACTGTTTTTT
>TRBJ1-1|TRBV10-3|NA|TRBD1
CAISLGTGNTEAFF
TGTGCCATCAGCCTGGGGACAGGGAACACTGAAGCTTTCTTT
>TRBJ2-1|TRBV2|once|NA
CASTYVGTNEQFF
TGTGCCAGCACTTATGTCGGGACTAATGAGCAGTTCTTC
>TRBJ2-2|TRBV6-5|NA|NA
CASSYGLVSTGELFF
TGTGCCAGCAGTTACGGACTGGTATCCACCGGGGAGCTGTTTTTT
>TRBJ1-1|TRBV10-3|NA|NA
CAISEGRGTEAFF
TGTGCCATCAGTGAGGGTAGGGGCACTGAAGCTTTCTTT
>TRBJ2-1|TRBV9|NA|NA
CASSVVGRAFYNEQFF
TGTGCCAGCAGCGTAGTAGGGAGAGCCTTTTACAATGAGCAGTTCTTC
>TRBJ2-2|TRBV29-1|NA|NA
CSVGTPPSGELFF
TGCAGCGTTGGCACTCCCCCGTCCGGGGAGCTGTTTTTT
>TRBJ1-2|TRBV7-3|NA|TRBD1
CASSADRDYGYTF
TGTGCCAGCAGCGCAGACAGGGACTATGGCTACACCTTC
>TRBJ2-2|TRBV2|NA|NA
CASSVRGDTGELFF
TGTGCCAGCAGTGTTCGCGGGGACACCGGGGAGCTGTTTTTT
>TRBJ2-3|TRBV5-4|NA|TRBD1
CASSQRTTGDSTDTQYF
TGTGCCAGCAGCCAAAGGACGACAGGGGATAGCACAGATACGCAGTATTTT
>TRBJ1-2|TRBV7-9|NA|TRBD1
CASSSWDRSNYGYTF
TGTGCCAGCAGCTCGTGGGACAGGAGTAACTATGGCTACACCTTC
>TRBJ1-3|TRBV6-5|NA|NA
CASSLNSARSGNTIYF
TGTGCCAGCAGTTTAAACAGTGCCCGATCTGGAAACACCATATATTTT
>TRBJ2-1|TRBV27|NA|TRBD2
CASSLLTSGTSSYNEQFF
TGTGCCAGCAGTTTATTGACTAGCGGGACGAGCTCCTACAATGAGCAGTTCTTC
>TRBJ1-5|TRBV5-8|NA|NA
CASSFRFLGGLASNQPQHF
TGTGCCAGCAGCTTTAGGTTTCTCGGAGGACTAGCCTCCAATCAGCCCCAGCATTTT
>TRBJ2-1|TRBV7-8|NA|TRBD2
CASSLPTSGYNEQFF
TGTGCCAGCAGCTTACCTACTAGCGGTTACAATGAGCAGTTCTTC
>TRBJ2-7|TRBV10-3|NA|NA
CAISEVDSYEQYF
TGTGCCATCAGTGAGGTGGACAGCTACGAGCAGTACTTC
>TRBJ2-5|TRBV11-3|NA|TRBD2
CASSLRRGGAQETQYF
TGTGCCAGCAGCCTCAGGCGCGGGGGTGCCCAAGAGACCCAGTACTTC
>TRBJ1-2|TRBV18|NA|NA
CASSPGVTTHFGYTF
TGTGCCAGCTCACCCGGGGTTACAACTCATTTTGGCTACACCTTC
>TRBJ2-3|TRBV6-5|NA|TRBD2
CASSGTSGDTQYF
TGTGCCAGCAGTGGGACTAGCGGAGATACGCAGTATTTT
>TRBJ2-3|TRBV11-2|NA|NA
CASSLKGRGLSTDTQYF
TGTGCCAGCAGCTTAAAGGGGCGCGGACTAAGCACAGATACGCAGTATTTT
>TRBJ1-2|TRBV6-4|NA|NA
CASSTDAEGDGYTF
TGTGCCAGCAGCACAGATGCGGAGGGAGATGGCTACACCTTC
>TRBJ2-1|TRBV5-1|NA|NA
CASSFNNNEQFF
TGCGCCAGCAGCTTTAACAACAATGAGCAGTTCTTC
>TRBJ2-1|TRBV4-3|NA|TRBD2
CASSQGDYTSNEQFF
TGCGCCAGCAGCCAAGGGGACTATACTTCCAATGAGCAGTTCTTC
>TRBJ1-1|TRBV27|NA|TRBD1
CASGLQGSKAFF
TGTGCCAGCGGTTTACAGGGGTCTAAAGCTTTCTTT
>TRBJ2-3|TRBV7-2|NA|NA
CASSVGFSDTQYF
TGTGCCAGCAGCGTAGGTTTCTCGGATACGCAGTATTTT
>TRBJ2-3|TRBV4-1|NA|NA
CASSQDRTGNTGTDTQYF
TGCGCCAGCAGCCAAGATAGGACGGGAAACACCGGCACAGATACGCAGTATTTT
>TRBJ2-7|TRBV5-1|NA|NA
CASSWTFSDTISYEQYF
TGCGCCAGCAGCTGGACATTTTCGGACACCATCTCCTACGAGCAGTACTTC
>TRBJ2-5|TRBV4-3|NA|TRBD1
CASSQDPGQGHPQYF
TGCGCCAGCAGCCAAGACCCGGGACAGGGTCACCCCCAGTACTTC
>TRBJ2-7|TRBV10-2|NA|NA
CASSGESKAEQYF
TGCGCCAGCAGCGGAGAGTCCAAGGCCGAGCAGTACTTC
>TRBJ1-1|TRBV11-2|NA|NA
CASSRPGGTEAFF
TGTGCCAGCAGCCGCCCCGGGGGGACTGAAGCTTTCTTT
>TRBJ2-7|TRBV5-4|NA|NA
CASSLIDRDSYEQYF
TGTGCCAGCAGCCTTATAGACAGAGACTCCTACGAGCAGTACTTC
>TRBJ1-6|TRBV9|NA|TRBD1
CASSVETGVGSPLHF
TGTGCCAGCAGCGTAGAGACAGGGGTGGGTTCACCCCTCCACTTT
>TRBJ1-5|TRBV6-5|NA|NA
CASSQTGRGNQPQHF
TGTGCCAGCAGTCAAACGGGGAGGGGCAATCAGCCCCAGCATTTT
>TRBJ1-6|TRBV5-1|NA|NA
CASTEQGLGNSPLHF
TGCGCCAGCACCGAACAGGGTTTGGGGAATTCACCCCTCCACTTT